Presented here are 14 T cell receptor beta chains from one specimen sequenced in a study of blood T cell repertoires in COVID-19. Generated by immunoSEQ multiplex PCR, the TCRdb table keeps only in-frame clones and is missing some. This sample yields some 300,000 clones, of which 85% to 90% are seen a single time; 1.3% belongs to the top ten. Sequencing used peripheral blood. The receptors shown here come from a man between 65 and 85 years old with acute or convalescent COVID-19.

This clone was detected a few times. The chain recombines TRBV5-6 with TRBJ1-6, with 10 bases matching TRBD1. CDR1 and CDR2 (germline): SGHDT, YYEEEE. There are 15 residues in the CDR3. V lost 3 bases, J lost 13 bases, and 10 bases stayed unmatched. As DNA, the CDR3 is TGTGCCAGCAGCTCCAGGACAGGGGGGATTTGGCCCCTCCACTTT. It codes for CASSSRTGGIWPLHF. The full variable domain, with the rest looked up from reference TRBV5-6 and TRBJ1-6, is DAGVTQSPTHLIKTRGQQVTLRCSPKSGHDTVSWYQQALGQGPQFIFQYYEEEERQRGNFPDRFSGHQFPNYSSELNVNALLLGDSALYLCASSSRTGGIWPLHFGNGTRLTVT.

This chain joins TRBV7-9 and TRBJ1-1; tentatively, D is TRBD1 (6 bases). The CDR3 is made up of 13 amino acids. V lost 1 base and J lost 5, with 8 bases in between. Germline CDR1 SEHNR, CDR2 FQNEAQ (reference sequence). The CDR3 sequence: CASSLEGETEAFF. In DNA form, the CDR3 reads TGTGCCAGCAGCTTAGAGGGGGAAACTGAAGCTTTCTTT.

The genes are TRBV2 and TRBJ2-5; TRBD1 matches 9 bases. In germline, CDR1 is SNHLY, CDR2 FYNNEI. This CDR3 is built from 15 residues. Trimming took 8 bases from V and 2 from J; bases not matched to a gene: 9. The CDR3, as DNA: TGTGCCAGCGGGGGCGACAGGGGGATTCAAGAGACCCAGTACTTC. Translating gives CASGGDRGIQETQYF.

This chain links TRBV4-2 with TRBJ1-1; no clear D gene. This CDR3 is built from 15 residues. V was cut by 0 bases and J by 2 bases, with 10 bases left in between. CDR1 LGHNA and CDR2 YNFKEQ come from the germline V gene. CDR3 sequence: CASSQDPQVNTEAFF. The CDR3 DNA reads as TGTGCCAGCAGCCAAGATCCGCAGGTAAACACTGAAGCTTTCTTT.

The gene calls are TRBV4-2 and TRBJ2-7, with 8 bases lining up with TRBD2. CDR3 size: 15 residues. CDR1 is LGHNA and CDR2 is YNFKEQ in the germline V gene. Germline trimming cut 0 bases from V and 7 bases from J; bases unmatched to any gene: 8. CDR3 sequence: CASSQERTSSREQYF. The CDR3 nucleotides are TGTGCCAGCAGCCAAGAAAGGACTAGCTCCAGGGAGCAGTACTTC.

The chain employs TRBV28 and TRBJ2-7, with TRBD1 as a possible D gene (6 bases). Germline V gene lookup returns CDR1 MDHEN and CDR2 SYDVKM. This CDR3 is built from 15 residues. V gave up 6 bases and J gave up 3 bases, with 18 bases separating them. DNA of the CDR3: TGTGCCAGCAGCCCCACCGGGACACATGGCTACGAGCAGTACTTC. Translating it yields CASSPTGTHGYEQYF.

V is TRBV11-2 and J is TRBJ1-6; 7 nucleotides line up with TRBD1. Germline V gene data show CDR1 as SGHAT and CDR2 as FQNNGV. CDR3 length: 16 residues. V was pared by 5 bases and J by 9 bases, with 13 bases of the junction left unmatched. The DNA of the CDR3 is TGTGCCAGCAGCGGAACTCACAGGGGAGGAGGTTCACCCCTCCACTTT. Encoded protein: CASSGTHRGGGSPLHF.

The chain couples TRBV11-2 to TRBJ2-5; D is undetermined. V lost 1 base and J 5 bases, leaving 11 bases between the germline ends. The length of the CDR3 is 14 residues. In germline, CDR1 is SGHAT, CDR2 FQNNGV. As DNA, the CDR3 is TGTGCCAGCAGCTTAGTTGGCAATCAGGAGACCCAGTACTTC. It encodes CASSLVGNQETQYF.

As DNA, the CDR3 is TGTGCCAGCAGTTTATCGGTCGGGGGGAAGACCCAGTACTTC. It encodes CASSLSVGGKTQYF. J is TRBJ2-5 and V is TRBV28, with 7 bases that match TRBD2. Germline V gene data show CDR1 as MDHEN and CDR2 as SYDVKM. Trimming took 1 base from V and 6 from J; bases not matched to a gene: 5. The CDR3 has 14 residues. Using reference TRBV28 and TRBJ2-5 for the parts outside the CDR3, the full variable domain is DVKVTQSSRYLVKRTGEKVFLECVQDMDHENMFWYRQDPGLGLRLIYFSYDVKMKEKGDIPEGYSVSREKKERFSLILESASTNQTSMYLCASSLSVGGKTQYFGPGTRLLVL.

The chain carries TRBV29-1 and TRBJ1-3, with D uncertain. Germline values: CDR1 SQVTM, CDR2 ANQGSEA. The V end lost 4 bases, the J end lost 4 bases, and 8 bases lay between the germline ends. The CDR3 has 12 amino acids. The CDR3 region is CSVAGLGNTIYF. The CDR3 coding sequence is TGCAGCGTTGCAGGCTTGGGAAACACCATATATTTT.

The V gene is TRBV7-7, the J gene TRBJ2-2, with TRBD1 matching 8 bases. The CDR3 is 15 residues long. Trimming cost V 6 bases and J 2 bases; bases outside gene matches: 5. Germline values: CDR1 SSHAT, CDR2 FNYEAQ (reference sequence). CDR3: CASRPGQGNTGELFF. CDR3 nucleotides: TGTGCCAGCAGGCCAGGACAGGGAAACACCGGGGAGCTGTTTTTT.

The chain joins TRBV30 to TRBJ2-1; maybe TRBD2 (5 bases). The germline V gene encodes CDR1 GTSNPN and CDR2 SVGIG (reference sequence). V shed 5 bases and J shed 9 bases, with 20 bases lying between them. The CDR3 runs 14 residues. CDR3 coding DNA: TGTGCCTGGGCAATAGCCATTGGAGGAAGTGAGCAGTTCTTC. This gives the protein CAWAIAIGGSEQFF.

The V call is TRBV4-1, the J call TRBJ2-1; 11 bases agree with TRBD2. The CDR3 sequence is 19 residues long. V was pared by 0 bases and J by 8 bases, with 15 bases of the junction left unmatched. Germline V gene sequence: CDR1 MGHRA, CDR2 YSYEKL. The CDR3 DNA follows: TGCGCCAGCAGCCAAGAAGGGTTGTTAGCGGGAGGGCCTAGGGATGAGCAGTTCTTC. Its translation: CASSQEGLLAGGPRDEQFF.

DNA of the CDR3: TGTGCCAGCAGCACCACAGGGGTACAACAAGAGACCCAGTACTTC. Translated: CASSTTGVQQETQYF. The V gene is TRBV5-4, the J gene TRBJ2-5; 7 nucleotides align to TRBD1. V lost 4 bases to trimming and J lost 2 bases; unmatched junction nucleotides: 8. The CDR3 runs to 15 residues. Germline V lookup: CDR1 SGHNT, CDR2 YYREEE (reference sequence).